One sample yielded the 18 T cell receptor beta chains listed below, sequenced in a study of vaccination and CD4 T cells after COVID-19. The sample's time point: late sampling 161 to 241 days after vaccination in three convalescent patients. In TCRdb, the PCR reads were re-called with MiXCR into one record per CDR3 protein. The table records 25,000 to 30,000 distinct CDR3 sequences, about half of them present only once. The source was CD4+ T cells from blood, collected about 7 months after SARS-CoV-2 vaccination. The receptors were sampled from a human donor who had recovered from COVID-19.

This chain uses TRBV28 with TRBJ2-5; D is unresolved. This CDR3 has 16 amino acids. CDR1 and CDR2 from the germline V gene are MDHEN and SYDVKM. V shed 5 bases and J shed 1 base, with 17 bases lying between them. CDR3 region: CASSLPPWSSQETQYF. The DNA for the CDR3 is TGTGCCAGCAGTCTCCCCCCATGGTCTAGCCAAGAGACCCAGTACTTC.

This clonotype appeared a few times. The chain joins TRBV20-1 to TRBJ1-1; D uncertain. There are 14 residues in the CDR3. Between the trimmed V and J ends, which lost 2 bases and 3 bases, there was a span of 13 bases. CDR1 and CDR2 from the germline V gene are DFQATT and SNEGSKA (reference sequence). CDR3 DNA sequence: TGCAGTGCTAGATTGGTCGGATCTGACACTGAAGCTTTCTTT. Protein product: CSARLVGSDTEAFF.

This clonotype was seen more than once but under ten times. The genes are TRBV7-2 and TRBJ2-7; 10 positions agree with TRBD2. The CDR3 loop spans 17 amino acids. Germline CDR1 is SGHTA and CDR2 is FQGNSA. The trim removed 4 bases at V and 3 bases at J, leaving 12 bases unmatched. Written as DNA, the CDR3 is TGTGCCAGCAGCTACTCCACTGGACTAGCGGACTACTACGAGCAGTACTTC. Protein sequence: CASSYSTGLADYYEQYF.

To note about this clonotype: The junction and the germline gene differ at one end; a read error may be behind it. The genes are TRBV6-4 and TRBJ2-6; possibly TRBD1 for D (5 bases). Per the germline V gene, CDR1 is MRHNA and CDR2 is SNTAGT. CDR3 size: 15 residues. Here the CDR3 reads CASSDSNSGANVPTF. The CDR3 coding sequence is TGTGCCAGCAGTGACTCCAACTCTGGGGCCAACGTCCCGACTTTC.

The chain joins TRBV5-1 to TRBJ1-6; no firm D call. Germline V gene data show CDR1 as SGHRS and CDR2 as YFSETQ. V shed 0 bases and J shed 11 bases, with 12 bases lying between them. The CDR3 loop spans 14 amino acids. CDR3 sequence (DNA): TGCGCCAGCAGCTTGGAAGGCAACTCTGCACCCCTCCACTTT. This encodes CASSLEGNSAPLHF.

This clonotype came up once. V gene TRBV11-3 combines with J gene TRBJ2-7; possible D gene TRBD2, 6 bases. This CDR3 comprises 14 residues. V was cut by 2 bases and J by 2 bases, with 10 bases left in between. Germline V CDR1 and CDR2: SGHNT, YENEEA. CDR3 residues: CASSLSRRAYEQYF. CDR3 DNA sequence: TGTGCCAGCAGCTTATCGAGGAGGGCCTACGAGCAGTACTTC.

Here the CDR3 reads CASSLGLGQNNSPLHF. CDR3 bases: TGTGCCAGCAGTTTGGGCCTGGGACAGAATAATTCACCCCTCCACTTT. The chain joins TRBV28 to TRBJ1-6; 7 nucleotides align to TRBD1. The CDR3 loop spans 16 amino acids. CDR1 is MDHEN and CDR2 is SYDVKM in the germline V gene. After removal of 3 bases from V and 5 bases from J, the junction contained 7 bases not matched to a gene.

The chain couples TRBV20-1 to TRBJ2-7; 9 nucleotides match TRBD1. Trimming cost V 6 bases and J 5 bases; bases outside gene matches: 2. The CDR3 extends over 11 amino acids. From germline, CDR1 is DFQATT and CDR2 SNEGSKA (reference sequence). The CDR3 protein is CSARQGDEQYF. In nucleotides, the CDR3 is TGCAGTGCACGACAGGGGGACGAGCAGTACTTC.

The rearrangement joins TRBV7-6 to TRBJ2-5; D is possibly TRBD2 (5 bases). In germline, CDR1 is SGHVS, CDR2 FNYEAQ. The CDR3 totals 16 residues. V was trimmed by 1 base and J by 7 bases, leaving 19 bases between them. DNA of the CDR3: TGTGCCAGCAGCTTAGACCCGGACTCGCCAGGAGGGACCCAGTACTTC. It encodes CASSLDPDSPGGTQYF.

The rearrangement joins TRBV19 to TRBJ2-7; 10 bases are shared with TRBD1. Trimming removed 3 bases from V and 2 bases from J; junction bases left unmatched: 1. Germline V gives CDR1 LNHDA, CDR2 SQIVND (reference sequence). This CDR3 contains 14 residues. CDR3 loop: CASSIGTGAYEQYF. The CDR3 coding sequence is TGTGCCAGTAGTATTGGGACAGGGGCCTACGAGCAGTACTTC.

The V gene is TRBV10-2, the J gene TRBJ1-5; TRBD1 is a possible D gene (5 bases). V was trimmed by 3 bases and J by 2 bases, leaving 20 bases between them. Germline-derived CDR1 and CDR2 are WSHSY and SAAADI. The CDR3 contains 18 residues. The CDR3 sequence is CASSDGGGRGVGNQPQHF. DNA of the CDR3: TGCGCCAGCAGTGATGGTGGAGGGAGGGGAGTAGGCAATCAGCCCCAGCATTTT.

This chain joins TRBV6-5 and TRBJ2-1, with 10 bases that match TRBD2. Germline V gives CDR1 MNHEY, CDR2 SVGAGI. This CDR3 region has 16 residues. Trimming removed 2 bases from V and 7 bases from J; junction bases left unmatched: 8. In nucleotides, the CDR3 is TGTGCCAGCAGTTACGATGCTAGCGGGAGTTGGAATGAGCAGTTCTTC. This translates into CASSYDASGSWNEQFF.

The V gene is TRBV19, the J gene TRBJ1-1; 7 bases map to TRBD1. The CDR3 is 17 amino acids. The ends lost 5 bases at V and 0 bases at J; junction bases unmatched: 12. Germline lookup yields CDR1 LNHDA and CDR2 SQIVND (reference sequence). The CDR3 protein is CASSPIDRAKMNTEAFF. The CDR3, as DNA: TGTGCCAGTAGTCCTATCGACAGGGCGAAAATGAACACTGAAGCTTTCTTT. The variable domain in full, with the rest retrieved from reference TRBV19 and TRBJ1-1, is DGGITQSPKYLFRKEGQNVTLSCEQNLNHDAMYWYRQDPGQGLRLIYYSQIVNDFQKGDIAEGYSVSREKKESFPLTVTSAQKNPTAFYLCASSPIDRAKMNTEAFFGQGTRLTVV.

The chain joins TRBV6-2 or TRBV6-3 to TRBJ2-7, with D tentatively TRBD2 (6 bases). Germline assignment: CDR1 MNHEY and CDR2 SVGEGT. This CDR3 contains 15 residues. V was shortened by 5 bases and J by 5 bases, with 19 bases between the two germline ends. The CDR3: CASSTGTLAGDEQYF. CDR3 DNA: TGTGCCAGCAGTACCGGGACTTTAGCCGGGGACGAGCAGTACTTC.

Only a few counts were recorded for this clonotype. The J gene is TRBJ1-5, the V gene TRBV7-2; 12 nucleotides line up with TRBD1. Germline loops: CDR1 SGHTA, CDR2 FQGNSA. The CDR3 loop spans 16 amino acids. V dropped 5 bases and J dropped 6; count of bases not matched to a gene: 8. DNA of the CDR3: TGTGCCAGCAGCAAGGGGACAGGGGGCGGAAGTCAGCCCCAGCATTTT. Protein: CASSKGTGGGSQPQHF.

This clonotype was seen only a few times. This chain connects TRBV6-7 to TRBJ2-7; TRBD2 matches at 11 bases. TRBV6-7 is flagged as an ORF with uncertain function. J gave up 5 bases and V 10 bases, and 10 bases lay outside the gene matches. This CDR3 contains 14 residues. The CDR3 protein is CANPLAGASHEQYF. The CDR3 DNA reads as TGTGCCAACCCACTAGCGGGAGCATCTCACGAGCAGTACTTC.

CDR3 in amino acids: CASSTRRRYSYNEQFF. The CDR3 DNA reads TGTGCCAGCAGTACGCGCCGAAGGTACTCCTACAATGAGCAGTTCTTC. The chain employs TRBV28 and TRBJ2-1; D call uncertain. The CDR3 is 16 residues long. Trimming pared 5 bases from V and 0 bases from J, leaving 14 bases between. Per germline, CDR1 MDHEN and CDR2 SYDVKM.

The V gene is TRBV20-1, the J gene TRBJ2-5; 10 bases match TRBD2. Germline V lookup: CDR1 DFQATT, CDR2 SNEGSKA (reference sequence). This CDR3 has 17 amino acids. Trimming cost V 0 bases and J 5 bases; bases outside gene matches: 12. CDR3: CSARDWASGSGWETQYF. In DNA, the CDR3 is TGCAGTGCTAGAGATTGGGCTAGCGGGAGTGGCTGGGAGACCCAGTACTTC.